Shown below are 8 T cell receptor beta chains from a single sample sequenced in a study of identifying expanded T cells in peripheral blood. Data came from immunoSEQ multiplex PCR; TCRdb stores just in-frame clones and leaves some out. The table lists fewer than 110,000 clones, around nine tenths of them singletons. The sample was blood. All receptors come from a person aged 18 to 70 in good health.

The V gene is TRBV28, the J gene TRBJ1-3; D unclear. V lost 1 base and J lost 4, with 11 bases in between. This CDR3 is built from 15 residues. From germline, CDR1 is MDHEN and CDR2 SYDVKM. The CDR3 DNA reads TGTGCCAGCAGTTTATTGGGTTCGATGGGAAACACCATATATTTT. It codes for CASSLLGSMGNTIYF.

The V and J genes are TRBV27 and TRBJ1-6; D perhaps matches TRBD1 (6 bases). V was shortened by 5 bases and J by 9 bases, with 20 bases between the two germline ends. Germline V gives CDR1 MNHEY, CDR2 SMNVEV (reference sequence). The CDR3 covers 16 residues. The CDR3 sequence is CASSGGPARWGSPLHF. CDR3 coding DNA: TGTGCCAGCAGTGGGGGGCCAGCTCGATGGGGTTCACCCCTCCACTTT.

V gene TRBV7-8 combines with J gene TRBJ1-5; 9 nucleotides align to TRBD1. After removal of 4 bases from V and 0 bases from J, the junction contained 7 bases not matched to a gene. CDR3 size: 17 residues. Germline CDR1 reads SGHVS; CDR2 reads FQNEAQ. The CDR3 DNA reads as TGTGCCAGCAGCTCGACAGGGGGATGGGGTAGCAATCAGCCCCAGCATTTT. Translating gives CASSSTGGWGSNQPQHF.

The rearrangement links TRBV4-2 to TRBJ2-2, with unresolved D. V gave up 2 bases and J gave up 3 bases, with 13 bases separating them. Germline V lookup: CDR1 LGHNA, CDR2 YNFKEQ. The CDR3 runs 16 residues. The CDR3: CASSQPLLRDTGELFF. The CDR3 nucleotides read TGTGCCAGCAGCCAACCTTTACTTCGAGACACCGGGGAGCTGTTTTTT.

The rearrangement joins TRBV6-7 to TRBJ2-2, with D uncertain. TRBV6-7 is labeled an ORF, and its function is uncertain. Deletions cut 7 bases from V and 6 bases from J, with 6 bases between. This CDR3 spans 11 amino acids. The CDR3 nucleotides are TGTGCCAGCAAAGGGTCCGGGGAGCTGTTTTTT. This codes for CASKGSGELFF.

The genes are TRBV29-1 and TRBJ2-5, with TRBD2 identical over 8 bases. V shed 3 bases, J shed 4 bases, and the junction held 16 bases outside the gene matches. CDR3 size: 17 residues. Germline-derived CDR1 and CDR2 are SQVTM and ANQGSEA. DNA for the CDR3: TGCAGCGTTGACTCGCCCCCCCGGCGGGGGGTAACAGAGACCCAGTACTTC. Protein product: CSVDSPPRRGVTETQYF.

V is TRBV5-1 and J is TRBJ2-1; the D gene is possibly TRBD1 (7 bases). The CDR3 consists of 15 residues. Trimming cost V 6 bases and J 7 bases, with 20 bases left between them. Germline CDR1 and CDR2: SGHRS and YFSETQ. CDR3 in amino acids: CASMIPEGARNEQFF. For the CDR3, the DNA is TGCGCCAGCATGATCCCGGAGGGGGCCCGGAATGAGCAGTTCTTC.

The chain couples TRBV7-9 to TRBJ2-7, with 10 bases lining up with TRBD1. Germline trimming cut 5 bases from V and 5 bases from J; bases unmatched to any gene: 3. The CDR3 contains 13 residues. Germline values: CDR1 SEHNR, CDR2 FQNEAQ (reference sequence). CDR3 protein: CASSQTGGNEQYF. CDR3 DNA: TGTGCCAGCAGCCAGACAGGGGGCAACGAGCAGTACTTC.